Ten or more counts support the clone carrying this T cell receptor beta chain. Its specificity is not known. The source of the sample is a study of T cells in Graves' hyperthyroidism and ophthalmopathy. CDR1 is SGHNT, CDR2 YENEEA, per germline. V dropped 5 bases and J dropped 7 bases, with 20 bases sitting between them. The CDR3 covers 15 residues. RNA transcripts served as the template for amplifying TCR beta CDR3 regions. HTBI primers were the set used in a first-round RT-PCR of the TCR CDR3. TCRdb re-called the multiplex PCR reads through MiXCR, storing one row per CDR3 protein. The sample has just over 550,000 distinct CDR3 sequences; around 42% are singletons. Whole-study results and caveats: Blood also held most thyroid clonotypes expanded beyond 0.001. Researchers report that a 13 V-J model separated ophthalmopathy from stable hyperthyroidism. The model foresaw ophthalmopathy a median around 6 months prior to onset.

Material for sequencing was peripheral blood or thyroid tissue (not recorded which). The rearrangement links TRBV11-3 to TRBJ1-2; TRBD1 might be the D (6 bases). The TCR originated in a woman aged 18 to 35 with Graves' hyperthyroidism. The DNA of the CDR3 is TGTGCCAGCAGCCGACGGACTACGCAGGGGCTTGGCTACACCTTC. Translated: CASSRRTTQGLGYTF. Full variable domain (remainder filled in from reference TRBV11-3 and TRBJ1-2): EAGVVQSPRYKIIEKKQPVAFWCNPISGHNTLYWYLQNLGQGPELLIRYENEEAVDDSQLPKDRFSAERLKGVDSTLKIQPAELGDSAVYLCASSRRTTQGLGYTFGSGTRLTVV.